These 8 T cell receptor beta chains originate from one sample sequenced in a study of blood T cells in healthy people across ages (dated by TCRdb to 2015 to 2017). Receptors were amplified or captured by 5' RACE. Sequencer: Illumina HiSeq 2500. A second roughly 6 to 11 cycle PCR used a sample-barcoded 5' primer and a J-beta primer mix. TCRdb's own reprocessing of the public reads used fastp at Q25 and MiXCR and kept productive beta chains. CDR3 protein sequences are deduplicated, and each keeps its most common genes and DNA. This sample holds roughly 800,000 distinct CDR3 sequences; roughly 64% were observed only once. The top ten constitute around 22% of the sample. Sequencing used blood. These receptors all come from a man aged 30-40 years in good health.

The CDR3 DNA is TGTGCCAGCACCGAGGACAGAGACTACGAGCAGTACTTC. This sequence encodes CASTEDRDYEQYF. The chain couples TRBV12-3 or TRBV12-4 to TRBJ2-7; D is perhaps TRBD1 (6 bases). V was trimmed by 7 bases and J by 3 bases, leaving 13 bases between them. CDR3 size: 13 residues.

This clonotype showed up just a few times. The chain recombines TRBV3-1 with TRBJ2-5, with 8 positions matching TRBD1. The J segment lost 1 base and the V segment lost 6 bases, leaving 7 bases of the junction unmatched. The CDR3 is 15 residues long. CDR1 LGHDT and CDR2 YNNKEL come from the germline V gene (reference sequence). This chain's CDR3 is CASRRNTGGQETQYF. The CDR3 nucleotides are TGTGCCAGCAGGCGGAATACAGGGGGCCAAGAGACCCAGTACTTC.

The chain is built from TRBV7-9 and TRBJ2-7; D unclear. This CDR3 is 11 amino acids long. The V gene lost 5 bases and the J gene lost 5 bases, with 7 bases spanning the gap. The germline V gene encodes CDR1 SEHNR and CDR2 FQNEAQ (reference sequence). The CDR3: CASSVEHEQYF. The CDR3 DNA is TGTGCCAGCAGCGTCGAACACGAGCAGTACTTC. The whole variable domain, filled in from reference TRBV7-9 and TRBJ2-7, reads DTGVSQNPRHKITKRGQNVTFRCDPISEHNRLYWYRQTLGQGPEFLTYFQNEAQLEKSRLLSDRFSAERPKGSFSTLEIQRTEQGDSAMYLCASSVEHEQYFGPGTRLTVT.

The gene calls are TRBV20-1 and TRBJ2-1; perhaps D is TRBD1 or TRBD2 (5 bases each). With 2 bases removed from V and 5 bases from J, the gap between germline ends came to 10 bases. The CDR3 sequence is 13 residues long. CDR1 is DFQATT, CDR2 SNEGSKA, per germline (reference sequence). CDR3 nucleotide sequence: TGCAGTGCTAGATGGGACCGCGACAATGAGCAGTTCTTC. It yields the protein CSARWDRDNEQFF.

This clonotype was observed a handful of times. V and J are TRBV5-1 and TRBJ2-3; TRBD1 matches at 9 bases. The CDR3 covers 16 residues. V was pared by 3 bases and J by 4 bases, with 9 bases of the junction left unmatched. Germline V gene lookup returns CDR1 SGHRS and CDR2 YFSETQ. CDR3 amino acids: CASSSGQGFPPDTQYF. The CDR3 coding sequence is TGCGCCAGCAGCTCTGGACAGGGGTTCCCACCAGATACGCAGTATTTT. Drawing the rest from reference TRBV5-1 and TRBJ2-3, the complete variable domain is KAGVTQTPRYLIKTRGQQVTLSCSPISGHRSVSWYQQTPGQGLQFLFEYFSETQRNKGNFPGRFSGRQFSNSRSEMNVSTLELGDSALYLCASSSGQGFPPDTQYFGPGTRLTVL.

CDR3 nucleotides: TGTGCCAGCAGCCAAGGGCCGGACCCTAATCAGCCCCAGCATTTT. Translating gives CASSQGPDPNQPQHF. The rearrangement joins TRBV3-1 to TRBJ1-5; D gene uncertain. The germline gives CDR1 LGHDT, CDR2 YNNKEL (reference sequence). The CDR3 spans 15 residues. Between the trimmed V and J ends, which lost 1 base and 4 bases, there was a span of 11 bases.

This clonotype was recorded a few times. The CDR3 DNA is TGTGCCAGCAGACGGACTGGGGGGCTAGCGGACACCAATGAGCAGTTCTTC. Translated: CASRRTGGLADTNEQFF. The chain couples TRBV9 to TRBJ2-1; a possible D gene is TRBD2 (7 bases). The CDR3 loop spans 17 amino acids. Germline V gene lookup returns CDR1 SGDLS and CDR2 YYNGEE. Between the trimmed V and J ends, which lost 5 bases and 6 bases, there was a span of 24 bases.

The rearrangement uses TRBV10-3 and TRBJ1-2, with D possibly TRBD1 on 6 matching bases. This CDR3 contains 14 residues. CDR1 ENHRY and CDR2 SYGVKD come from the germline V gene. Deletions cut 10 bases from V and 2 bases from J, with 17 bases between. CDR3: CATNKQGSNYGYTF. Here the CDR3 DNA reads TGTGCCACCAACAAACAGGGCTCCAACTATGGCTACACCTTC.